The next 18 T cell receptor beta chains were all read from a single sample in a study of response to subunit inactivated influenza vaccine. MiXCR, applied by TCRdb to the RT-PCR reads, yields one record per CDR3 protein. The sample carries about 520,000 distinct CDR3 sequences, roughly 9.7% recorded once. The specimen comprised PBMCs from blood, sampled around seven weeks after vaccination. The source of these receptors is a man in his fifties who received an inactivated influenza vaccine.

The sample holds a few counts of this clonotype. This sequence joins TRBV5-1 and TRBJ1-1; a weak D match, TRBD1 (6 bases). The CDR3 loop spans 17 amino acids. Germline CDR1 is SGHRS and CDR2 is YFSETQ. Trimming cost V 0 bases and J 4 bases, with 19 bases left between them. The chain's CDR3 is CASSLATGRGVFTEAFF. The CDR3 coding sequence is TGCGCCAGCAGCTTGGCCACGGGCAGGGGCGTTTTCACTGAAGCTTTCTTT.

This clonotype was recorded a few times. The CDR3 nucleotides read TGTGCCAGCAGTTTAAGAACTAGCGGGAGGGTCCCCCCCTACGAGCAGTACTTC. This codes for CASSLRTSGRVPPYEQYF. V gene TRBV28 combines with J gene TRBJ2-7; 13 bases match TRBD2. Trimming took 2 bases from V and 2 from J; bases not matched to a gene: 9. This CDR3 has 18 residues. Germline loops: CDR1 MDHEN, CDR2 SYDVKM.

The DNA of the CDR3 is TGTGCCAGCAGCCCCCTGGGTACGGCAGGGCGCCCCTACGAGCAGTACTTC. It codes for CASSPLGTAGRPYEQYF. The rearrangement links TRBV7-9 to TRBJ2-7, with TRBD1 as a possible D gene (5 bases). Germline CDR1 reads SEHNR; CDR2 reads FQNEAQ (reference sequence). The CDR3 is made up of 17 amino acids. Between the trimmed V and J ends, which lost 5 bases and 2 bases, there was a span of 22 bases.

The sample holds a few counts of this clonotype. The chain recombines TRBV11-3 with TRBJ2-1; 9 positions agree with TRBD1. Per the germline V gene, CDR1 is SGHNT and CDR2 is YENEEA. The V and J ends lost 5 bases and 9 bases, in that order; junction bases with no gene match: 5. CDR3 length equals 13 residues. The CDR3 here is CASSRDRVGEQFF. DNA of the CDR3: TGTGCCAGCAGCAGGGACAGGGTGGGTGAGCAGTTCTTC.

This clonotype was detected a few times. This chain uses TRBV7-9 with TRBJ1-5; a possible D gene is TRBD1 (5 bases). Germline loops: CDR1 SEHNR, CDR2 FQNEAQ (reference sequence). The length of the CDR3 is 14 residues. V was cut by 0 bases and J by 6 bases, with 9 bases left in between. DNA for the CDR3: TGTGCCAGCAGCTTAGCAGGGGAAGGTCAGCCCCAGCATTTT. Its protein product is CASSLAGEGQPQHF.

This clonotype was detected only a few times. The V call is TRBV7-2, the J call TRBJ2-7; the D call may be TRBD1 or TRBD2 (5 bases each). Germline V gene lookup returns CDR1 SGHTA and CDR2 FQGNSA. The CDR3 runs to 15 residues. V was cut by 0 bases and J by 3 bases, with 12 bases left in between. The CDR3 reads CASSLAGQGDYEQYF. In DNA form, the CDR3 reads TGTGCCAGCAGCTTAGCCGGGCAGGGAGACTACGAGCAGTACTTC.

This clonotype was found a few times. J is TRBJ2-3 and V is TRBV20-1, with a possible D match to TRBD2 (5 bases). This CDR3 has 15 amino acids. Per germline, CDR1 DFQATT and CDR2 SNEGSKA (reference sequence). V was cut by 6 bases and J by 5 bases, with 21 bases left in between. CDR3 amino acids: CSAPDRSGIGDTQYF. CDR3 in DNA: TGCAGTGCCCCCGATCGGTCGGGAATCGGAGATACGCAGTATTTT.

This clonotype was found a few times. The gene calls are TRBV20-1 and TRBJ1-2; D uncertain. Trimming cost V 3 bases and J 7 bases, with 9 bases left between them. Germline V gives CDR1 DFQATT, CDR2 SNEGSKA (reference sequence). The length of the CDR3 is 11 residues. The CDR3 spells CSASPNTGYTF. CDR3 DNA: TGCAGTGCTAGCCCAAACACTGGCTACACCTTC.

CDR3 nucleotide sequence: TGTGCCAGTAAAACCGGGACGGGTACCCAAGAGACCCAGTACTTC. Protein product: CASKTGTGTQETQYF. The genes are TRBV19 and TRBJ2-5; D is possibly TRBD1 or TRBD2 (5 bases each). V lost 7 bases and J lost 1, with 16 bases in between. The CDR3 spans 15 residues. Germline V lookup: CDR1 LNHDA, CDR2 SQIVND (reference sequence).

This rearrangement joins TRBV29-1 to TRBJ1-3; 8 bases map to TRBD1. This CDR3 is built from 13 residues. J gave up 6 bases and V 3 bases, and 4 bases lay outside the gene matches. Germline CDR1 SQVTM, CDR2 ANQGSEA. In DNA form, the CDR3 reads TGCAGCGTTGATGACAGGGGCGCAAACACCATATATTTT. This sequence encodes CSVDDRGANTIYF.

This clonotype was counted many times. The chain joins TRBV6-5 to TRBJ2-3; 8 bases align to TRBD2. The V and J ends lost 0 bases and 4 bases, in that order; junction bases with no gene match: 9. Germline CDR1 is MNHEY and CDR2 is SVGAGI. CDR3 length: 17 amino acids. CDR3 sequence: CASSYSIGAGAADTQYF. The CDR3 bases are TGTGCCAGCAGTTACTCGATCGGAGCGGGAGCCGCAGATACGCAGTATTTT.

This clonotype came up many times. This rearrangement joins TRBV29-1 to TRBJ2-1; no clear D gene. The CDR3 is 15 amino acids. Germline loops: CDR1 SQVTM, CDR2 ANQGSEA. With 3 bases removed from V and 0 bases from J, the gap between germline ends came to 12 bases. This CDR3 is CSVEVWNPSYNEQFF. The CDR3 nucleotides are TGCAGCGTTGAGGTCTGGAACCCCTCCTACAATGAGCAGTTCTTC.

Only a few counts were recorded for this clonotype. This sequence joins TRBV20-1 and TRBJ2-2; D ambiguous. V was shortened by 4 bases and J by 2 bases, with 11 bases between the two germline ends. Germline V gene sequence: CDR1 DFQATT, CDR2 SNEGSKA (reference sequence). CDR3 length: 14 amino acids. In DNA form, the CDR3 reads TGCAGTGCTAAAAGCAGGACCAACACCGGGGAGCTGTTTTTT. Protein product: CSAKSRTNTGELFF.

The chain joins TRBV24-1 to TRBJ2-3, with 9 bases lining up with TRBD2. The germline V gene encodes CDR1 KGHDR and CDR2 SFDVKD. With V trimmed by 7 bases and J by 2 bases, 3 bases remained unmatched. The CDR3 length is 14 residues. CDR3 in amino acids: CATSQRGVTDTQYF. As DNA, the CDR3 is TGTGCCACCAGCCAGCGGGGGGTCACAGATACGCAGTATTTT.

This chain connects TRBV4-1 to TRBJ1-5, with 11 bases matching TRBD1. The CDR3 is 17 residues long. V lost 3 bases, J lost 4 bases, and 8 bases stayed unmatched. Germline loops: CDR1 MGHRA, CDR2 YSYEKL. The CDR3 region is CASSQIPGQGANQPQHF. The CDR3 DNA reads TGCGCCAGCAGCCAGATTCCCGGACAGGGGGCGAATCAGCCCCAGCATTTT.

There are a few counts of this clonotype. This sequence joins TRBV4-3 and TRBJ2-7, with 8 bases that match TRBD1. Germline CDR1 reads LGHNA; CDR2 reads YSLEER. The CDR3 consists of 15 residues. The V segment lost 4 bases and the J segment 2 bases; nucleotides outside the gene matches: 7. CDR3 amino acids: CASSPEPGQAYEQYF. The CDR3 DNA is TGCGCCAGCAGCCCGGAACCGGGACAGGCCTACGAGCAGTACTTC.

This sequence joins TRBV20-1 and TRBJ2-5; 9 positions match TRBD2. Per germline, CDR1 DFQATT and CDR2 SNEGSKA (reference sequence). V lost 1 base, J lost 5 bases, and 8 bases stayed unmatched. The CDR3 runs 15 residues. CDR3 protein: CSARVGGTSLETQYF. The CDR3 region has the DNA TGCAGTGCTAGAGTAGGCGGGACTAGCCTCGAGACCCAGTACTTC.

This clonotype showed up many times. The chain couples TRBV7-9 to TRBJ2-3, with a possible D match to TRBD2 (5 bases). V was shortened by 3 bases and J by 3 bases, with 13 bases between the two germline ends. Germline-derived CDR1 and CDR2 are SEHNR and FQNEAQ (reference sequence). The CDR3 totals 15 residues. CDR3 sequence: CASSLVLGGTDTQYF. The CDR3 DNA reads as TGTGCCAGCAGCTTGGTATTAGGCGGGACAGATACGCAGTATTTT.